This T cell receptor (beta chain) is from a study of T cells in localized non-small cell lung cancer. Study-wide points: A higher density of T cells in blood coincided with extended overall survival. Clonality of T cells reached its maximum in uninvolved adjacent lung, surpassing tumor. Sequencing involved a lone tumor region, leaving heterogeneity possible.

Some clones are missing from TCRdb's copy, which holds only in-frame ones; the method was immunoSEQ multiplex PCR. This sample has some 30,000 clones, with 90% to 95% found just once. This clone was observed once. Its antigen is unknown. The CDR3 spans 14 residues. Per germline, CDR1 MRHNA and CDR2 SNTAGT. Trimming removed 3 bases at V and 2 bases at J, with 11 bases between. This chain links TRBV6-4 with TRBJ2-7, with no clear D. The specimen was peripheral blood, collected before any cancer treatment. This receptor was identified in a woman aged 40 to 75 with stage I lung adenocarcinoma. This chain's CDR3 is CASSECGGAYEQYF. As DNA, the CDR3 is TGTGCCAGCAGTGAGTGTGGTGGCGCCTACGAGCAGTACTTC.